This T cell receptor (beta chain) was captured in a study of blood T cell repertoires in COVID-19. Data came from immunoSEQ multiplex PCR; TCRdb stores just in-frame clones and leaves some out. Of about 160,000 clones listed, approximately 88% are singletons. Germline values: CDR1 MNHEY, CDR2 SVGAGI. The CDR3 consists of 14 residues. Trimming left V 8 bases short and J 1 base short, with 11 bases between. This chain uses TRBV6-5 with TRBJ1-4, with unresolved D. The receptor was derived from a woman of 80 years or more with active or convalescent COVID-19. The sample was peripheral blood. The CDR3 loop reads CASERGGTNEKLFF. For the CDR3, the DNA is TGTGCCAGCGAACGAGGCGGAACTAATGAAAAACTGTTTTTT.